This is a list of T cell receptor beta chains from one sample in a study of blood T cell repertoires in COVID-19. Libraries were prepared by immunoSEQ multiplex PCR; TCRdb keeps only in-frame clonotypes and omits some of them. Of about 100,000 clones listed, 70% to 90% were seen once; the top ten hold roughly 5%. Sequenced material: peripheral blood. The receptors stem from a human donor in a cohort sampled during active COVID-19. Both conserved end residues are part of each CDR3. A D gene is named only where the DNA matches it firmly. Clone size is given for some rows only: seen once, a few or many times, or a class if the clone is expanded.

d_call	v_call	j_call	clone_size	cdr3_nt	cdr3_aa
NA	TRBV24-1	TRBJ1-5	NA	TGTGCCACCAGTGACCCGAATCAGCCCCAGCATTTT	CATSDPNQPQHF
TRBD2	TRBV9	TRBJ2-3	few	TGTGCCAGCAGCGTAGGGACTAGCCCTGCACAGAATACGCAGTATTTT	CASSVGTSPAQNTQYF
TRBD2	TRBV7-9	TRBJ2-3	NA	TGTGCCAGCAGCCGCTGGAGCGGGAGCCCCGCAGATACGCAGTATTTT	CASSRWSGSPADTQYF
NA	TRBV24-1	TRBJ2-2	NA	TGTGCCACCAGTGATGGTTTGGCAACCGGGGAGCTGTTTTTT	CATSDGLATGELFF
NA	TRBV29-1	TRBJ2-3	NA	TGCAGCGTGGGGGCAGGCGTCACAGATACGCAGTATTTT	CSVGAGVTDTQYF
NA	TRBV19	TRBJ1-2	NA	TGTGCCAGTAGGGTACAGGGATCGGGCTATGGCTACACCTTC	CASRVQGSGYGYTF
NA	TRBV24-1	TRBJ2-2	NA	TGTGCCACCTCCCAGGGGAACACCGGGGAGCTGTTTTTT	CATSQGNTGELFF
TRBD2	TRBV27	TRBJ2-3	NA	TGTGCCAGCAGTTTCGCGGGAGTCGGCCCAGATACGCAGTATTTT	CASSFAGVGPDTQYF
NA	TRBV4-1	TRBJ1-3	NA	TGCGCCAGCTCCAGCTCAGCTCTGCCCCAGGGTTCTGGCGGAAACACCATATATTTT	CASSSSALPQGSGGNTIYF
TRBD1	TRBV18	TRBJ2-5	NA	TGTGCCAGCTCACCGGGACAGGGCCTTCTAGAAGAGACCCAGTACTTC	CASSPGQGLLEETQYF
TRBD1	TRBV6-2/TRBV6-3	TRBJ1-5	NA	TGTGCCAGCAGTCCCCGCGGGACAGCTTCGAATCAGCCCCAGCATTTT	CASSPRGTASNQPQHF
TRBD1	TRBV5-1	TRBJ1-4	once	TGCGCCAGCAGCTTGATGCAGGGGGCAGAAGAAAAACTGTTTTTT	CASSLMQGAEEKLFF
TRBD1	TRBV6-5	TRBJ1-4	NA	TGTGCCAGCAGCGACAGGGAAGGAACTAATGAAAAACTGTTTTTT	CASSDREGTNEKLFF
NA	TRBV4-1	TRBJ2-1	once	TGCGCCAGCAGCAAGCAGCGGGCCAGCTCCTACAATGAGCAGTTCTTC	CASSKQRASSYNEQFF
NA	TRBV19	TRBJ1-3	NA	TGTGCCAGTAACAAAGGGACTTCTGGAAACACCATATATTTT	CASNKGTSGNTIYF
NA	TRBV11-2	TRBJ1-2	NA	TGTGCCAGCAGCCAAACCGGGGGGCCCTACTATGGCTACACCTTC	CASSQTGGPYYGYTF
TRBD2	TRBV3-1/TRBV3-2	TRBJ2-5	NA	TGTGCCAGCAGCCAACCCGCGGGAGTACAAGAGACCCAGTACTTC	CASSQPAGVQETQYF
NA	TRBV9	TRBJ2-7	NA	TGTGCCAGCAGCGCCGCTGACAGAATCTACGAGCAGTACTTC	CASSAADRIYEQYF
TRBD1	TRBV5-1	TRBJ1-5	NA	TGCGCCAGCAGCGCCCGACAGGGAGGTCAGCCCCAGCATTTT	CASSARQGGQPQHF
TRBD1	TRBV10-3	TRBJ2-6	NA	TGTGCCATCGGGACAGGACACTCTGGGGCCAACGTCCTGACTTTC	CAIGTGHSGANVLTF
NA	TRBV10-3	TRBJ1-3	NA	TGTGCCATCAGTGCCGGGGGTGCACAACAAAACACCATATATTTT	CAISAGGAQQNTIYF
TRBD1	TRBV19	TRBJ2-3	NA	TGTGCCAGTAGTATAGAGGCAGGGGGTTGGAGCACAGATACGCAGTATTTT	CASSIEAGGWSTDTQYF
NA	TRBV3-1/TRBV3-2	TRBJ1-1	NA	TGTGCCAGCAGCCAGAATATAGGACAGATGAACATGTTTGGAGCTTTCTTT	CASSQNIGQMNMFGAFF
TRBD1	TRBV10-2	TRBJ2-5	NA	TGCGCCAGCAGTGAGTCCTGGACAGGGGGCCAGTCGTACTTC	CASSESWTGGQSYF
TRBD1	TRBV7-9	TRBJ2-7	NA	TGTGCCAGCAGCTTAGTAGGATCGACAGGGGACGAGCAGTACTTC	CASSLVGSTGDEQYF
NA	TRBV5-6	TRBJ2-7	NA	TGTGCCAGCAGCTTGGCTTGGCAGGAAATTACCTACGAGCAGTACTTC	CASSLAWQEITYEQYF
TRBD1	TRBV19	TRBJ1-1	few	TGTGCCAGTAGTACTGCGACAGGGTTGAACACTGAAGCTTTCTTT	CASSTATGLNTEAFF
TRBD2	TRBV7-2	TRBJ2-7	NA	TGTGCCAGCAGCCCCGCCCCGGGACTAGTCTCCGAGCAGTACTTC	CASSPAPGLVSEQYF
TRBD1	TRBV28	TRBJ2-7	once	TGTGCCAGCAGTTCGGGACAGGTGGACGAGCAGTACTTC	CASSSGQVDEQYF
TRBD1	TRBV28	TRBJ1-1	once	TGTGCCAGCACCCTGAGACAGGGAAGGAACACTGAAGCTTTCTTT	CASTLRQGRNTEAFF
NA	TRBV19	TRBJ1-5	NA	TGTGCCAGTAGTAGGATCGGGATCGGCAATCAGCCCCAGCATTTT	CASSRIGIGNQPQHF
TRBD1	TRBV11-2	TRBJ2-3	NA	TGTGCCAGCAGCTCTCCGGGACAGCGCACAGATACGCAGTATTTT	CASSSPGQRTDTQYF
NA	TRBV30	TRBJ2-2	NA	TGTGCCTGGACCCTCGGGGGGGAGCTGTTTTTT	CAWTLGGELFF
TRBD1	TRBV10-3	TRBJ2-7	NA	TGTGCCATCGGACAGGGCTACGAGCAGTACTTC	CAIGQGYEQYF
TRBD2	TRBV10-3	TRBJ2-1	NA	TGTGCCATCAGTGGGCTAGCGGGGGGTTTAAATGAGCAGTTCTTC	CAISGLAGGLNEQFF
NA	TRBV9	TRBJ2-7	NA	TGTGCCAGCAGCGTCCGAGCCGGTCATTATCACGAGCAGTACTTC	CASSVRAGHYHEQYF
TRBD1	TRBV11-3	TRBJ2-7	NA	TGTGCCAGCAGCTCCGGGACAGGGGGCCACGAGCAGTACTTC	CASSSGTGGHEQYF
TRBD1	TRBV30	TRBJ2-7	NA	TGTGCCTGGAGTTCAACGGACAGGGTGAAATACGAGCAGTACTTC	CAWSSTDRVKYEQYF
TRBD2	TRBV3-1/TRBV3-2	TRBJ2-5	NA	TGTGCCAGCAGCCAAGCCCTCGGGACTAGCGGGAGGGAAGCGGAGACCCAGTACTTC	CASSQALGTSGREAETQYF
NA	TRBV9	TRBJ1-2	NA	TGTGCCAGCAGCGTAGTAGCTCTACCCTATGGCTACACCTTC	CASSVVALPYGYTF
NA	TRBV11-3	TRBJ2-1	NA	TGTGCCAGCAGCCTTCACAATGAGCAGTTCTTC	CASSLHNEQFF
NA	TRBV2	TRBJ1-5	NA	TGTGCCAGCAGTGAAGGTGGCAGGAGGGTCAATCAGCCCCAGCATTTT	CASSEGGRRVNQPQHF
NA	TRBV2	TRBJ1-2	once	TGTGCCAGCATTTGGGACTCAAGGGCGGATGGCTACACCTTC	CASIWDSRADGYTF